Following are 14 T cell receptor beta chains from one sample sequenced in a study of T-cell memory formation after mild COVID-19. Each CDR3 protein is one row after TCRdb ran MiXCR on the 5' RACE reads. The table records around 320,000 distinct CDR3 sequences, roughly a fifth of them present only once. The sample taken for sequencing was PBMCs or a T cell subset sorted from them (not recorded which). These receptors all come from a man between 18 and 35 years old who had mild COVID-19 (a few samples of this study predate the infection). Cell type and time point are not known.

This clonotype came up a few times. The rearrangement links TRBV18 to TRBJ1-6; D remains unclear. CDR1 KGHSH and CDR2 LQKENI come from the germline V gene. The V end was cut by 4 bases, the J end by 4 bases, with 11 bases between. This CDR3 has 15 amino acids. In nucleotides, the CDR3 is TGTGCCAGCTCACTCCAGGAAGGGTATAATTCACCCCTCCACTTT. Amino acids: CASSLQEGYNSPLHF.

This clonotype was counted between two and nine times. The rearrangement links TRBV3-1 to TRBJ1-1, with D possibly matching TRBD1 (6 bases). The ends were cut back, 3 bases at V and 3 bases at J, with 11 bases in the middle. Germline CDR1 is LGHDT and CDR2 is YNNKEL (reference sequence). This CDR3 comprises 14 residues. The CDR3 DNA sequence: TGTGCCAGCAGCCATCACAGGGACGACACTGAAGCTTTCTTT. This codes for CASSHHRDDTEAFF.

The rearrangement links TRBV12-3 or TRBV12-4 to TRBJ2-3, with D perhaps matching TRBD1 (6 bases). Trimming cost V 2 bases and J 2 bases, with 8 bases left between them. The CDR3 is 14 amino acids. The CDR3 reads CASSLTGTTDTQYF. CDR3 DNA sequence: TGTGCCAGCAGTTTAACAGGGACCACAGATACGCAGTATTTT.

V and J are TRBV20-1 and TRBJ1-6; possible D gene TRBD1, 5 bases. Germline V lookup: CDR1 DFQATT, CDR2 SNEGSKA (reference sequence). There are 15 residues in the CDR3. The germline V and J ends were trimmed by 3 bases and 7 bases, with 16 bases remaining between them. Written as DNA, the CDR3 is TGCAGTGCTAGGGGGGAAGAGCGGTCAAATTCACCCCTCCACTTT. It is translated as CSARGEERSNSPLHF.

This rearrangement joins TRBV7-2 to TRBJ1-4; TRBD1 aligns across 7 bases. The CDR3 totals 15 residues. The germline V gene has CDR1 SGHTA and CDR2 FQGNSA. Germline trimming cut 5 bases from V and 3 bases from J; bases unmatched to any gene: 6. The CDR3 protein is CASSDHRGANEKLFF. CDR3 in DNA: TGTGCCAGCAGCGACCACAGGGGAGCTAATGAAAAACTGTTTTTT.

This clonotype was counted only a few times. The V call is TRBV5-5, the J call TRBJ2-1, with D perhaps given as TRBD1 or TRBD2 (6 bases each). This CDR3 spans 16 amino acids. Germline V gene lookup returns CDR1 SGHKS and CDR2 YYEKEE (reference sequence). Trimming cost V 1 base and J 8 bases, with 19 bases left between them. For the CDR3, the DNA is TGTGCCAGCAGCTTGCCCCCCGGGGGCGGAAGGGATGAGCAGTTCTTC. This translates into CASSLPPGGGRDEQFF.

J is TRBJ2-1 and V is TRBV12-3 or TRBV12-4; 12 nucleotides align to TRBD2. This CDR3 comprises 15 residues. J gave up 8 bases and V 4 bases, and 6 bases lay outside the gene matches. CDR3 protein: CASSSPTSGGDEQFF. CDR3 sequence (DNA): TGTGCCAGCAGTTCCCCGACTAGCGGGGGTGATGAGCAGTTCTTC.

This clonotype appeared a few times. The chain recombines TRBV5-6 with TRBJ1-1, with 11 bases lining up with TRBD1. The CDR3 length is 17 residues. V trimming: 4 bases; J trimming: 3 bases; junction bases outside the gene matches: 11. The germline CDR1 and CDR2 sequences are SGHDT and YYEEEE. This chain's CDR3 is CASSVGTGGFWDTEAFF. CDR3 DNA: TGTGCCAGCAGCGTCGGGACAGGGGGTTTTTGGGACACTGAAGCTTTCTTT.

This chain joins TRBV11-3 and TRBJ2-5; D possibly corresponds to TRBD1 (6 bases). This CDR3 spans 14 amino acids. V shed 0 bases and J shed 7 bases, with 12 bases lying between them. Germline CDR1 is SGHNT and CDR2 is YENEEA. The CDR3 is CASSLDGTKGTQYF. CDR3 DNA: TGTGCCAGCAGCTTAGATGGGACAAAGGGGACCCAGTACTTC.

CDR3 in DNA: TGCGCCAGCAGCCAAGATCCAGCGGGGGGCACAGATACGCAGTATTTT. Its protein product is CASSQDPAGGTDTQYF. The chain links TRBV4-1 to TRBJ2-3; 8 positions match TRBD2. Germline V gene data show CDR1 as MGHRA and CDR2 as YSYEKL. This CDR3 region has 16 residues. Trimming cost V 0 bases and J 1 base; bases outside gene matches: 3.

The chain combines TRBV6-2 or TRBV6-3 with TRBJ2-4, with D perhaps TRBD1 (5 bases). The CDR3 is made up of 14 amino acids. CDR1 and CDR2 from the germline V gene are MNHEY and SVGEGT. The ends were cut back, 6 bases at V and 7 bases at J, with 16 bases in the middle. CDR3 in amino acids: CASRTADRWNIQYF. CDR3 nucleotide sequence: TGTGCCAGCAGGACAGCTGACAGATGGAACATTCAGTACTTC.

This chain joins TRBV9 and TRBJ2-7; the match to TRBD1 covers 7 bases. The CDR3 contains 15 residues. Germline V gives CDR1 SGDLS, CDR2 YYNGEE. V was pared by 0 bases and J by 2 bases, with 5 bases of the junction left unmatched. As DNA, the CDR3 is TGTGCCAGCAGCGTAGGGACAGGCCCGACCTACGAGCAGTACTTC. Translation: CASSVGTGPTYEQYF.

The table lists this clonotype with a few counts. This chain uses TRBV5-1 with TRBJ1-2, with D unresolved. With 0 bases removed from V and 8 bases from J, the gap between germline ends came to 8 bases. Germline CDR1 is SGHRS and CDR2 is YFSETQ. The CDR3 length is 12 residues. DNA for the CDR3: TGCGCCAGCAGCTTGGAACCGGAGGGCTACACCTTC. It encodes CASSLEPEGYTF. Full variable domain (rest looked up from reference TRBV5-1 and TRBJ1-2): KAGVTQTPRYLIKTRGQQVTLSCSPISGHRSVSWYQQTPGQGLQFLFEYFSETQRNKGNFPGRFSGRQFSNSRSEMNVSTLELGDSALYLCASSLEPEGYTFGSGTRLTVV.

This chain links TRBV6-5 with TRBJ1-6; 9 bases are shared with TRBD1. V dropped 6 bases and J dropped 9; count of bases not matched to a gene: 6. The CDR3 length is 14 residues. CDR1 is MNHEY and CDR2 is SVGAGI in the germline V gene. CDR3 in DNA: TGTGCCAGCAGCTCGGGACAGGGAGGTTCACCCCTCCACTTT. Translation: CASSSGQGGSPLHF.